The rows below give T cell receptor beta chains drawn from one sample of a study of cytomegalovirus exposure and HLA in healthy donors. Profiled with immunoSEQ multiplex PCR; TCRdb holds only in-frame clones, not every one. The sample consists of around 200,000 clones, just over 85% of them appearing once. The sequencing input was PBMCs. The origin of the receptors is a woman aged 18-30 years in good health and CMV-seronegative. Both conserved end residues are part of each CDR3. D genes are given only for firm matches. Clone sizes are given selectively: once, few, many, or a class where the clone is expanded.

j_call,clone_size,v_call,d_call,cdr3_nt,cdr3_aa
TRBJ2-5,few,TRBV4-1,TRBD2,TGCGCCAGCAGGGGGGGACTAGCGGTGCCTGAGGTGACCCAGTACTTC,CASRGGLAVPEVTQYF
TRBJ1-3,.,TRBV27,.,TGTGCCAGCAGTTCCCAGGGTACTGGAAACACCATATATTTT,CASSSQGTGNTIYF
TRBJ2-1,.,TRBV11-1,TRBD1,TGTGCCAGCACCGAACCGGGACAGGGATACAATGAGCAGTTCTTC,CASTEPGQGYNEQFF
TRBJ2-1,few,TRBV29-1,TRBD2,TGCAGCGTTCCGAGTGGGAGGGCTTACAATGAGCAGTTCTTC,CSVPSGRAYNEQFF
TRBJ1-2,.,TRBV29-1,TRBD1,TGCAGCGCTTCGACAGGGAGGTATGGCTACACCTTC,CSASTGRYGYTF
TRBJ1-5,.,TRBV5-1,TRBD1,TGCGCCAGCAGCCTGGGACAGTATAGCAATCAGCCCCAGCATTTT,CASSLGQYSNQPQHF
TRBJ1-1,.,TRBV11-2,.,TGTGCCAGCAGCTTTGGGGGGGAAGCTTTCTTT,CASSFGGEAFF
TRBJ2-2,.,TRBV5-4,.,TGTGCCAGCAGCCTATTGACTGACACCGGGGAGCTGTTTTTT,CASSLLTDTGELFF
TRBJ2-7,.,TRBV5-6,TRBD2,TGTGCCAGCAGTCCTTCCCCTTTAGCGGGCCAAGTCTACGAGCAGTACTTC,CASSPSPLAGQVYEQYF
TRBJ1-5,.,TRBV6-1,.,TGTGCCAGCAGTGAGTGGAGGGGTCAGCCCCAGCATTTT,CASSEWRGQPQHF
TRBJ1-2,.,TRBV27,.,TGTGCCAGCAGTTTATCCCCAGGGGATAACTATGGCTACACCTTC,CASSLSPGDNYGYTF
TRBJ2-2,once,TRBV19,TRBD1,TGTGCCAGTAGTAGGGCAGGGGGCACCGGGGAGCTGTTTTTT,CASSRAGGTGELFF
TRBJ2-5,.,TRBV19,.,TGTGCCAGTAGTACCGCGGGGCGGGCCCAGACCCAGTACTTC,CASSTAGRAQTQYF
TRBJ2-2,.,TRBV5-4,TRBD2,TGTGCCAGCAGCCACTCAGGACTAGCGGACACCGGGGAGCTGTTTTTT,CASSHSGLADTGELFF
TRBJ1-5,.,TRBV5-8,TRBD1,TGTGCCAGCAGCGGCAGGGGGCTTAGCAATCAGCCCCAGCATTTT,CASSGRGLSNQPQHF
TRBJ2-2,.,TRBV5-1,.,TGCGCCAGCAGCGACCTACAGGGACCCGGGGAGCTGTTTTTT,CASSDLQGPGELFF
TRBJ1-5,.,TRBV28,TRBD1,TGTGCCAGCAGTTTGGGGACAGGGAATCAGCCCCAGCATTTT,CASSLGTGNQPQHF
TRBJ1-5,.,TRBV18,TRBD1,TGTGCCAGCTCACCTACAGGGGGGCGCAATCAGCCCCAGCATTTT,CASSPTGGRNQPQHF
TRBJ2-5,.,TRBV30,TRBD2,TGTGCCTGGGATCCTAGCGGGGGGTCCGAGACCCAGTACTTC,CAWDPSGGSETQYF
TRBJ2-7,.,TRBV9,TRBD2,TGTGCCAGCAGCGTAGACGGACTAGCGGGCTCTTTCTACGAGCAGTACTTC,CASSVDGLAGSFYEQYF
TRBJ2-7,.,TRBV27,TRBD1,TGTGCCAGCAGTCTATATACCGGGACAGGGGTCGAGCAGTACTTC,CASSLYTGTGVEQYF
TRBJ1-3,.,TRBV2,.,TGTGCCAGCAGAGTAATGACAGGCCATCCCGCTACCATATATTTT,CASRVMTGHPATIYF
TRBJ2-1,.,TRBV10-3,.,TGTGCCAGCGGGACGGAGCGGTCCAATGAGCAGTTCTTC,CASGTERSNEQFF
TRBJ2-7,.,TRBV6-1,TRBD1,TGTGCCAGCAGCTGGGGACAGGGTCTCAACGAGCAGTACTTC,CASSWGQGLNEQYF
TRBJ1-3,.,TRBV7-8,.,TGTGCCACCCGGCCAGGGTCGGGAAACACCATATATTTT,CATRPGSGNTIYF
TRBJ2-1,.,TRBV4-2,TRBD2,TGTGCCAGCAGCCAAGATTCGACTAGCGGGCTCCTCAATGAGCAGTTCTTC,CASSQDSTSGLLNEQFF
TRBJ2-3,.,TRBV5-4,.,TGTGCCAGCAGCTTGGCGTTAGCCGGCTACACAGATACGCAGTATTTT,CASSLALAGYTDTQYF
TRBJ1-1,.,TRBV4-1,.,TGCGCCAGCAGCCAAGTCCACAAGATGAACACTGAAGCTTTCTTT,CASSQVHKMNTEAFF
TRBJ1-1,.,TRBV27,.,TGTGCCAGCAGCCCCATACTGAGAGGCGAAGCTTTCTTT,CASSPILRGEAFF
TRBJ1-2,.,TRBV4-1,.,TGCGCCAGCAGCCAAGGGATGTCGGGAGGTGATGGCTACACCTTC,CASSQGMSGGDGYTF
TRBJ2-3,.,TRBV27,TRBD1,TGTGCCAGCATCGCGGACAGGGCTGCAGATACGCAGTATTTT,CASIADRAADTQYF
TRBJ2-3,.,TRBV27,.,TGTGCCAGCAGTTTATTCCCCTCCGGGGCAGATACGCAGTATTTT,CASSLFPSGADTQYF
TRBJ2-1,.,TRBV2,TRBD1,TGTGCCAGCAGTGGAAACAGGGGGAACTACAATGAGCAGTTCTTC,CASSGNRGNYNEQFF
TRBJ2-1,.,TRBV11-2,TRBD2,TGTGCCAGCAGCTACGGGACTAGCGGGGAGGCCTACAATGAGCAGTTCTTC,CASSYGTSGEAYNEQFF
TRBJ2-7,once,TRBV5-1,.,TGCGCCAGCAGGGCGGCGGAGGGAAACTACGAGCAGTACTTC,CASRAAEGNYEQYF
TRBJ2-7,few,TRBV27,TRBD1,TGTGCCAGCAGTCTGACAGGGGGAGGGCGCGAGCAGTACTTC,CASSLTGGGREQYF
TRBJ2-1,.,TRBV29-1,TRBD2,TGCAGCGTTGGGGTTAGCGGGAGGCGGAATGAGCAGTTCTTC,CSVGVSGRRNEQFF
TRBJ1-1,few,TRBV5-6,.,TGTGCCAGCAGCTCCCCCCACGGGGGGCGGGGGACTGAAGCTTTCTTT,CASSSPHGGRGTEAFF
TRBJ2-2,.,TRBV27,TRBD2,TGTGCCAGCAGGACCCTAGCGGACCAGAACACCGGGGAGCTGTTTTTT,CASRTLADQNTGELFF
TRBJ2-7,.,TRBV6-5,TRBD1,TGTGCCAGCAGTTACCGGGACAGGGGAAGCTACGAGCAGTACTTC,CASSYRDRGSYEQYF
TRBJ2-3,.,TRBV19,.,TGTGCCAGTACCGCGGGAAGTCGCACAGATACGCAGTATTTT,CASTAGSRTDTQYF
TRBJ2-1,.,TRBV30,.,TGTGCCTGGAAAGGTCTCGGGAATCGGAATGAGCAGTTCTTC,CAWKGLGNRNEQFF
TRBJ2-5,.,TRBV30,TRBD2,TGTGCCTGGAGTGAGGGACTAGCGGGAGAGGGGGAGACCCAGTACTTC,CAWSEGLAGEGETQYF
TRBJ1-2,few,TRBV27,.,TGTGCCAGCAGTCCTCAGGGGAGCTATGGCTACACCTTC,CASSPQGSYGYTF
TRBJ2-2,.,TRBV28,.,TGTGCCAGCGAAGCTAACAGCAACACCGGGGAGCTGTTTTTT,CASEANSNTGELFF
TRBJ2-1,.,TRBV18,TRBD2,TGTGCCAGCTCACCACGGGGGGGGACCTACAATGAGCAGTTCTTC,CASSPRGGTYNEQFF
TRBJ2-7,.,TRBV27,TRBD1,TGTGCCAGCAGTTTGACAGGGGGGGGCGAGCAGTACTTC,CASSLTGGGEQYF
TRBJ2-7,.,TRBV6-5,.,TGTGCCAGCAGTTACGGGGGGGCTTCCTACGAGCAGTACTTC,CASSYGGASYEQYF
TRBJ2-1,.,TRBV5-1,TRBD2,TGCGCCAGCAGCTTCATGGCCAGCGGGAGTGGGGGCGGAAATGAGCAGTTCTTC,CASSFMASGSGGGNEQFF
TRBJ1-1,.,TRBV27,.,TGTGCCAGCAGTCCAATTACCGGGACACTGAACACTGAAGCTTTCTTT,CASSPITGTLNTEAFF
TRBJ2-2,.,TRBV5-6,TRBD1,TGTGCCAGCAGCTTCGGACAGGGGGTGGGCGGGGAGCTGTTTTTT,CASSFGQGVGGELFF
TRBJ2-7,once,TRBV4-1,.,TGCGCCAGCAGCCAAGCGTCGGACAGCTCCTACGAGCAGTACTTC,CASSQASDSSYEQYF
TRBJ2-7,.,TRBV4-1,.,TGCGCCAGCAGCCCCCAAGGGGGGGAGGTCTCCTACGAGCAGTACTTC,CASSPQGGEVSYEQYF
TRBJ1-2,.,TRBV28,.,TGTGCCAGCAGACTACGGGGGGGGGCCATATCCTATGGCTACACCTTC,CASRLRGGAISYGYTF